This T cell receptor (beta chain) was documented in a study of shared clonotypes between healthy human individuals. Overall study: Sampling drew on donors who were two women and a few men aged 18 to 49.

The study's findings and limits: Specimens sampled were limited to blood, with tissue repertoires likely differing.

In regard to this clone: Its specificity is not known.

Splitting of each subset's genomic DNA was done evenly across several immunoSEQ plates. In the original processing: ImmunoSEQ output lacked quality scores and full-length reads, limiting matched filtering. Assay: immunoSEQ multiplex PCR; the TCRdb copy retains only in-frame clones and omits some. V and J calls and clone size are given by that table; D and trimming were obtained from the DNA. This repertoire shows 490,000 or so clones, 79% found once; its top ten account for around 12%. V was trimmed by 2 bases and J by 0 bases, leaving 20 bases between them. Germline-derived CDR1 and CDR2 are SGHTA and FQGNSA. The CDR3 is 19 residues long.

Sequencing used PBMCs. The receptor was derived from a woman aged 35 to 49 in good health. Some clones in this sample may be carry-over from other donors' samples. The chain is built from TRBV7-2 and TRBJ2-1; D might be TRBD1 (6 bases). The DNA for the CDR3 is TGTGCCAGCAGCTTAATATTTGGGGGCGACTCGAGCTCCTACAATGAGCAGTTCTTC. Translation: CASSLIFGGDSSSYNEQFF.